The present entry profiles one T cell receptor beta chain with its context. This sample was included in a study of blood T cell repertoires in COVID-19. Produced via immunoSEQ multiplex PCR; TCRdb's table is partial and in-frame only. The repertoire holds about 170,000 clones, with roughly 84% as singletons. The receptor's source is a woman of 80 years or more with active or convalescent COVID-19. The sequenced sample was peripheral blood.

The CDR3 DNA sequence: TGTGCCAGCAGCTCATGGAGCGGGGAGTCTGGCGAGCAGTACTTC. Its protein is CASSSWSGESGEQYF. The rearrangement links TRBV7-6 to TRBJ2-7; TRBD2 aligns across 7 bases. Trimming cost V 4 bases and J 6 bases; bases outside gene matches: 12. The CDR3 is 15 residues long. Germline CDR1 and CDR2: SGHVS and FNYEAQ.